This T cell receptor beta chain stems from a study of T cell changes during pregnancy in multiple sclerosis. The CDR3 runs 14 residues. V was pared by 4 bases and J by 2 bases, with 10 bases between. Germline CDR1 is SGHTA and CDR2 is FQGNSA. Generated by immunoSEQ multiplex PCR, the TCRdb table keeps only in-frame clones and is missing some. The sample lists 50,000 to 65,000 clones, 80% to 95% occurring once. The source was peripheral blood, collected in the first trimester of pregnancy. The TCR sequence derives from a female donor with multiple sclerosis, enrolled in a pregnancy study. This rearrangement joins TRBV7-2 to TRBJ2-3; D ambiguous. The CDR3 protein is CASSSRLNTDTQYF. CDR3 DNA: TGTGCCAGCAGCTCCCGACTGAACACAGATACGCAGTATTTT.